Listed below are T cell receptor beta chains from one sample, sequenced in a study of blood T cell repertoires in COVID-19. Clones were read by immunoSEQ multiplex PCR, and TCRdb kept only the in-frame ones, dropping some. This table holds about 260,000 clones, about nine tenths found once. The specimen sequenced was PBMCs or T cells enriched from blood (not recorded which). The receptors originated from a woman in her thirties or forties with acute COVID-19. The CDR3 runs from the conserved cysteine through the conserved F or W. A D gene is named only where the DNA matches it firmly. Clone size, where shown, is once, few, many, or a class for clones that have expanded.

TRBD1	few	TRBV18	15	TRBJ2-7	TGTGCCAGCTCACCTCCGGGACAGGGCACCTACGAGCAGTACTTC	CASSPPGQGTYEQYF
-	-	TRBV12-3/TRBV12-4	12	TRBJ1-5	TGTGCCAGCAGTTTGTTGGCTCAGCCCCAGCATTTT	CASSLLAQPQHF
TRBD2	once	TRBV3-1/TRBV3-2	15	TRBJ2-1	TGTGCCAGCACCCCTAGCGGGGGGGTCCACAATGAGCAGTTCTTC	CASTPSGGVHNEQFF
TRBD2	once	TRBV7-8	12	TRBJ2-1	TGTGCCAGCAGCCCGTTAGCGGGTGAGCAGTTCTTC	CASSPLAGEQFF
-	-	TRBV7-2	14	TRBJ1-2	TGTGCCAGCAGCTTAGACCGGGGGACGGTTGACACCATCTTC	CASSLDRGTVDTIF
-	few	TRBV6-5	14	TRBJ1-2	TGTGCCAGCCGCCCGGGAGAGGGAACCTATGGCTACACCTTC	CASRPGEGTYGYTF
-	-	TRBV6-5	11	TRBJ1-1	TGTGCCAGCGTCAAAGGCGACATCGCTTTCTTT	CASVKGDIAFF
-	-	TRBV27	11	TRBJ2-1	TGTGCCAGCCGGCTGGGCAGTCGGCAGTTCTTC	CASRLGSRQFF
TRBD2	-	TRBV14	19	TRBJ2-3	TGTGCCAGCAGCTACTCTAGCGGATCCCTCCTTCTTAGCACAGATACGCAGTATTTT	CASSYSSGSLLLSTDTQYF
-	once	TRBV14	15	TRBJ2-5	TGTGCCAGCAGCCAAGGCGCGGGGTTTCAAGAGACCCAGTACTTC	CASSQGAGFQETQYF
TRBD1	-	TRBV30	14	TRBJ1-5	TGTGCCTGGAGCCCAGGGACAGGGGAGCAGCCCCAGCATTTT	CAWSPGTGEQPQHF
TRBD1	-	TRBV4-1	17	TRBJ1-4	TGCGCCAGCAGCCAAGTCGGGACAGCCCGGAGCAATGAAAAACTGTTTTTT	CASSQVGTARSNEKLFF
TRBD1	-	TRBV9	15	TRBJ1-2	TGTGCCAGCAGCGTAGGGGGGACAGGGAACTATGGCTACACCTTC	CASSVGGTGNYGYTF
TRBD1	few	TRBV7-8	16	TRBJ1-4	TGTGCCAGCAGCCGATCAGGGGGCCTAGCTAATGAAAAACTGTTTTTT	CASSRSGGLANEKLFF
-	-	TRBV27	16	TRBJ1-3	TGTGCCAGCTCTCCATGGGGGCGAAACTCTGGAAACACCATATATTTT	CASSPWGRNSGNTIYF
-	-	TRBV28	13	TRBJ1-2	TGTGCCAGCACCCTAGGGGGGGCGGTCGGCTACACCTTC	CASTLGGAVGYTF
TRBD1	-	TRBV4-1	16	TRBJ2-4	TGCGCCAGCAGCCATGGACAGGGACTAGCCAAAAACATTCAGTACTTC	CASSHGQGLAKNIQYF
-	-	TRBV19	17	TRBJ1-2	TGTGCCAGTAGTATAGTGTATGGGCGTGGGAGCAACTATGGCTACACCTTC	CASSIVYGRGSNYGYTF
TRBD2	-	TRBV29-1	17	TRBJ2-3	TGCAGCGTTGAAGGCGTATCTAGCGGGAGGGGACCAGATACGCAGTATTTT	CSVEGVSSGRGPDTQYF
TRBD2	-	TRBV20-1	10	TRBJ2-5	TGCAGTGCTATTAGCGGGAACCAGTACTTC	CSAISGNQYF
-	-	TRBV5-1	13	TRBJ1-1	TGCGCCAGCAGCTTGGAAGCGGTAACAGACGCTTTCTTT	CASSLEAVTDAFF
TRBD2	-	TRBV2	16	TRBJ2-1	TGTGCCAGCAGAGCAGGACTAGCGGGGCTATACAATGAGCAGTTCTTC	CASRAGLAGLYNEQFF
TRBD2	-	TRBV7-9	16	TRBJ2-3	TGTGCCAGCAGCCAGGGACTAGCGGGAGCAATAGATACGCAGTATTTT	CASSQGLAGAIDTQYF
TRBD2	-	TRBV27	14	TRBJ2-1	TGTGCCAGCAGTATTAGCGGGAGTCCCAATGAGCAGTTCTTC	CASSISGSPNEQFF
TRBD1	-	TRBV4-2	15	TRBJ2-1	TGTGCCAGCAGCCACGGACAGGGGGCTAATGGTGGGCAGTTCTTC	CASSHGQGANGGQFF
TRBD1	-	TRBV7-3	15	TRBJ2-2	TGTGCCAGCAGCTCCGGGACAGCAAACACCGGGGAGCTGTTTTTT	CASSSGTANTGELFF
-	-	TRBV28	16	TRBJ2-5	TGTGCCAGCGGCGGTTTTGCGGTCCCGGGTGCTAAGACCCAGTACTTC	CASGGFAVPGAKTQYF
-	-	TRBV11-2	14	TRBJ2-7	TGTGCCAGCAGCTTATCTACCGCCGGCTACGAGCAGTACTTC	CASSLSTAGYEQYF
TRBD1	few	TRBV19	13	TRBJ1-2	TGTGCCAGTAGAGGGACAGGGGAAAACGGCTACACCTTC	CASRGTGENGYTF
-	few	TRBV6-2/TRBV6-3	13	TRBJ1-3	TGTGCCAGCAGCTGGTCTACTGGAAACACCATATATTTT	CASSWSTGNTIYF
TRBD1	-	TRBV18	15	TRBJ1-1	TGTGCCAGCTCACCCGGGACAGGGATAAACACTGAAGCTTTCTTT	CASSPGTGINTEAFF
TRBD2	-	TRBV5-1	13	TRBJ2-3	TGCGCCAGCAGCCCGGGGGGAGCAGATACGCAGTATTTT	CASSPGGADTQYF
-	-	TRBV5-1	19	TRBJ2-2	TGCGCCAGCAGCTTCTTCAGGGGGTGGGAGGATACGAACACCGGGGAGCTGTTTTTT	CASSFFRGWEDTNTGELFF
-	-	TRBV10-2	14	TRBJ1-1	TGCGCCAGCAGTGACAGGGCTCTGAACACTGAAGCTTTCTTT	CASSDRALNTEAFF
-	-	TRBV5-5	12	TRBJ1-5	TGTGCCAGCAGCTTGGTTGGCCAGCCCCAGCATTTT	CASSLVGQPQHF
-	once	TRBV5-1	16	TRBJ1-6	TGCGCCAGCAGCTTACGGGCCAGGGGAAATAATTCACCCCTCCACTTT	CASSLRARGNNSPLHF
TRBD1	-	TRBV9	15	TRBJ1-4	TGTGCCAGCAGCGGGACAGGGGGTACTAATGAAAAACTGTTTTTT	CASSGTGGTNEKLFF
TRBD2	-	TRBV9	15	TRBJ2-3	TGTGCCAGCAGCGTGCTAGCGGGAGGAACAGATACGCAGTATTTT	CASSVLAGGTDTQYF
-	-	TRBV3-1/TRBV3-2	14	TRBJ2-7	TGTGCCAGCAGCCAGTCGGCAGGGAACAACGAGCAGTACTTC	CASSQSAGNNEQYF
-	-	TRBV7-9	14	TRBJ2-1	TGTGCCAGCAGCCATTTTCGACTAGACAATGAGCAGTTCTTC	CASSHFRLDNEQFF
-	-	TRBV3-1/TRBV3-2	17	TRBJ2-3	TGTGCCAGCAGCCAAGATATGGCGGGACGACTCACAGATACGCAGTATTTT	CASSQDMAGRLTDTQYF
-	-	TRBV24-1	16	TRBJ2-1	TGTGCCACCAGTGATTTTGGGCAGGGGTCCTACAATGAGCAGTTCTTC	CATSDFGQGSYNEQFF
TRBD2	-	TRBV6-4	15	TRBJ2-1	TGTGCCAGCAGTGCGGGGCTAGCGGGAGTTGGTGAGCAGTTCTTC	CASSAGLAGVGEQFF
TRBD2	-	TRBV10-1	17	TRBJ2-3	TGCGCCAGCAGTGACCCGGGACTAGCGGGAGGTCCAGATACGCAGTATTTT	CASSDPGLAGGPDTQYF
-	-	TRBV19	14	TRBJ1-6	TGTGCCAGTAGTATCGAGTACTATAATTCACCCCTCCACTTT	CASSIEYYNSPLHF
-	-	TRBV5-4	15	TRBJ1-3	TGTGCCAGCAGCCGTGACTCAAACTCTGGAAACACCATATATTTT	CASSRDSNSGNTIYF
TRBD1	-	TRBV28	15	TRBJ2-1	TGTGCCAGCAGTCCCGGGGCAGGGGGCCCCAATGAGCAGTTCTTC	CASSPGAGGPNEQFF
-	few	TRBV12-3/TRBV12-4	13	TRBJ1-1	TGTGCCAGCTGTTGGGGGGTCAACACTGAAGCTTTCTTT	CASCWGVNTEAFF
TRBD2	-	TRBV29-1	16	TRBJ2-3	TGCAGCGTGGGGACTAGCGGGAGGATAAGCACAGATACGCAGTATTTT	CSVGTSGRISTDTQYF
TRBD2	-	TRBV10-3	18	TRBJ2-1	TGTGCCATCACGAGGGGACCTACTAGCGGGAGCTCCTACAATGAGCAGTTCTTC	CAITRGPTSGSSYNEQFF
TRBD2	few	TRBV5-4	14	TRBJ2-7	TGTGCCAGCAGCTTGGGAGCGGGAGGTGGCGAGCAGTACTTC	CASSLGAGGGEQYF
-	-	TRBV11-2	15	TRBJ2-2	TGTGCCAGCAACCCATTACTGCGTAACACCGGGGAGCTGTTTTTT	CASNPLLRNTGELFF
TRBD2	-	TRBV20-1	17	TRBJ2-3	TGCAGTGCTAGTAGACTAGCGGGAGGACCCCGCACAGATACGCAGTATTTT	CSASRLAGGPRTDTQYF